This T cell receptor beta chain was documented in a study of post-analysis software for immune sequencing data. Study-wide results and caveats: A handful of TRBV segments appeared more often in patients than in controls, and TRBV5-6, TRBV5-1 and TRBV20-1 were among these.

This clonotype was seen a handful of times. Its antigen remains unidentified. Germline CDR1 is SGHTA and CDR2 is FQGNSA. This CDR3 has 15 amino acids. V was pared by 1 base and J by 6 bases, with 13 bases between. The TCR beta cDNA libraries carried unique molecular identifiers. MiXCR, run by TCRdb on the PCR reads, gives a single entry per CDR3 protein. Of about 820,000 distinct CDR3 sequences detected, approximately 50% appear once; the ten largest clones hold approximately 4.4%. This clonotype was sampled from a girl aged 10 to 17 with multiple sclerosis. V is TRBV7-2 and J is TRBJ1-5; D remains ambiguous. The material sequenced was blood. CDR3 nucleotide sequence: TGTGCCAGCAGCTTAGATTTGGGGAGGGTTCAGCCCCAGCATTTT. This encodes CASSLDLGRVQPQHF.